The T cell receptor (beta chain) described here comes from a study of shared clonotypes between healthy human individuals (dated by TCRdb to 2020 to 2022). As for the study more broadly: Three men and a couple of women, aged 18 to 49 years, made up the cohort. For each donor, three plates each were used for CD4 naive and CD4 memory, two plates were used for CD8 naive, and one plate was used for CD8 memory. To estimate repertoire size and how much clonotypes are shared between individuals, the study performed deep sequencing of blood TCR repertoires from about five healthy adults. Libraries were prepared and TCR repertoires were sequenced by different laboratories using diverse techniques, in order to increase sequencing depth and limit assay-specific biases. Leukapheresis yielded between about 0.85 and 9.5 billion PBMCs per donor.

For the CD8 naive samples, CD45RO-negative cells were positively selected for CCR7, yielding a CD45RA+CCR7+ population from which TemRA cells were excluded. The donors were healthy, HIV-negative adults who had no recently reported acute infections or vaccinations. All donors were Caucasian adults living in Nashville, Tennessee, USA. After blood collection by leukapheresis, PBMCs were isolated using Ficoll-Histopaque density gradient centrifugation and then cryopreserved in the vapor phase of liquid nitrogen. Analytical flow cytometry was used to check the purity and quantity of each magnetically sorted T cell population. Genomic DNA was isolated from each sorted fraction and quantified by UV absorbance on a Nanodrop 2000c. TCR CDR3 regions were amplified from genomic DNA by multiplex PCR using the deep immunoSEQ assay. Extracted genomic DNA from each cell subset was spread evenly across all wells of several immunoSEQ 96-well plates, with each plate serving as a replicate. For sorted subsets, each replicate PCR was loaded with around 200 ng genomic DNA, equivalent to 25,000 to 35,000 T cell genomes. The purified libraries were quantified using a Qubit 3.0 fluorometer, sized with a Bioanalyzer 2100, and then quantified again using the KAPA Library Quantification kit. Every immunoSEQ 96-well plate was sequenced on a dedicated single-read 150-cycle Illumina NextSeq 550 flow cell. In the original analysis: The immunoSEQ output contained only junctional sequences without quality scores, so filtering could not match that applied to full-length reads. Sequences were annotated with PyIR, a Python wrapper for IgBLAST v1.9, and V/J genes and CDR3 were assigned using IMGT germline references. Reads were filtered out if the reads had weak V/J assignments (E-value above 1e-6), no CDR3, stop codons, out-of-frame junctions, or ambiguous translated residues. V3J clonotypes were defined by identical inferred V gene, J gene, and CDR3 amino acid sequence. Percentage overlap between repertoires was computed as shared unique clonotypes divided by the size of the smaller repertoire. Repertoire richness was assessed with RTK rarefaction, the Chao1 estimator, and Recon v2.1 estimates of unobserved clonotypes. Generation probabilities were computed with OLGA for all TCRbeta clonotypes obtained by the gDNA method from a few donors. The source is immuneACCESS, and TCRdb retained only in-frame sequences with V and J called. Part of the clones is not carried over; for the studies checked, unresolved V genes explain less than half of this, and the remainder is unexplained. V and J calls and clone size are those listed in that table; D and trimming were worked out from the DNA. In all, the sample holds about 2 million clones, and approximately 94% of those were seen once. The ten largest account for roughly 1% of the sample.

The germline V gene gives CDR1 as SGHVS and CDR2 as FNYEAQ. V was cut back by 0 bases and J by 0 bases, leaving a gap of 6 bases between them. Reading from cysteine to phenylalanine, the CDR3 counts 14 amino acids. Of the read, only the CDR3 DNA is kept; its 42 bases are in frame from base 1. General findings and caveats noted by the study authors: Because the study included only a small number of donors, the genetic and exposure-history diversity represented was limited. Pairwise subsampling indicated that sequencing depth was expected to affect the degree of clonotype sharing among donors. Even with the large sequencing depth, rarefaction of the sorted-subset datasets indicated that sequencing was incomplete. Only blood was sampled, and tissue TCR repertoires likely differ from those in blood. Clonotypes shared by all four sorted-subset donors showed higher generation probabilities than non-shared clonotypes. Estimated clonotype richness was generally larger for naive than for memory subsets. Across a handful of donors, roughly 5.4% of naive CD4, approximately 3.6% of naive CD8, about 2.3% of memory CD4, and around 0.4% of memory CD8 clonotypes were shared.

A word on this clone: No antigen is known for it. Base qualities are not provided; no much larger clone lies one nucleotide away.

Sequencing was performed on naive CD8+ T cells sorted from blood. The label giving this sample's cell subset or site can be read as: CD45RA+CCR7+. The TCR originated in a man between 18 and 29 years old in good health. The chain couples TRBV7-6 to TRBJ2-7; confidence is insufficient to name the D gene. The nucleotides are TGTGCCAGCAGCTTAGCAGCTTTCTCCTACGAGCAGTACTTC. It translates to CASSLAAFSYEQYF.